This TCR beta chain was sequenced during a study of identical twins. Points from the study as a whole: Fewer insertions were carried by abundant cord blood beta clonotypes, but none was seen in memory repertoires.

Healthy Caucasian donors formed the entire cohort. This clonotype was detected a few times. The target antigen is unknown. Trimming shortened V by 9 bases and J by 1 base, and 11 bases separated the two germline ends. The CDR3 loop spans 13 amino acids. Per the germline V gene, CDR1 is KGHDR and CDR2 is SFDVKD. TCRdb ran MiXCR on the 5' RACE reads and lists one entry per CDR3 protein. The data contain 1.5 million to 2 million distinct CDR3 sequences, less than 35% of them singletons. This sequence was found in a newborn girl in good health. The chain couples TRBV24-1 to TRBJ1-1; D may be TRBD1 (6 bases). The sample comprised cord blood. CDR3 bases: TGTGCCACCTGGGGACACACGAACACTGAAGCTTTCTTT. Amino acids: CATWGHTNTEAFF.